What follows are 21 T cell receptor beta chains derived from one specimen sequenced in a study of glioma-infiltrating T cells. TCR alpha and beta CDR3 regions were amplified from RNA using iRepertoire nested multiplex PCR. TCRdb re-called the multiplex PCR reads with MiXCR, one entry per CDR3 protein. The sample carries more than 300,000 distinct CDR3 sequences, roughly 41% recorded once. The sequenced sample consisted of glioma tissue, nonneoplastic brain tissue, or PBMCs (not recorded which). The receptors come from a human donor with low-grade glioma or glioblastoma, undergoing nonglioma brain surgery, or in good health (not recorded which).

In this sample, this clonotype turned up a few times. A much bigger clone sits one base away, suggesting this may be a read error. The rearrangement uses TRBV6-1 and TRBJ1-5; 7 bases match TRBD1. The CDR3 has 16 amino acids. V lost 6 bases to trimming and J lost 4 bases; unmatched junction nucleotides: 12. Looked up from germline, CDR1 is MNHNS and CDR2 is SASEGT. The CDR3 nucleotides read TGTGCCAGCAGAAGGGGGCAGTGGGCGACTAATCAGCCCCAGCATTTT. Residues: CASRRGQWATNQPQHF.

This clonotype showed up just once. Being one base from a much bigger clone, this may be a read error. CDR3 residues: CASSPPSPPWFF. The CDR3 DNA follows: TGTGCCAGCAGTCCACCCTCGCCCCCGTGGTTCTTC. The chain couples TRBV6-2 or TRBV6-3 to TRBJ2-1, with D unresolved. Germline-derived CDR1 and CDR2 are MNHEY and SVGEGT. The CDR3 sequence is 12 residues long. With 5 bases removed from V and 15 bases from J, the gap between germline ends came to 17 bases.

The chain employs TRBV29-1 and TRBJ2-2; 12 nucleotides line up with TRBD1. Trimming at V came to 7 bases and at J to 7 bases, leaving 19 bases not matched to a gene. The CDR3 runs to 18 residues. Germline V CDR1 and CDR2: SQVTM, ANQGSEA. The CDR3 loop is CSALRRDRGREGDGELFF. The DNA of the CDR3 is TGCAGCGCATTGCGTCGGGACAGGGGGCGCGAGGGGGACGGGGAGCTGTTTTTT.

This clonotype was seen a handful of times. The genes are TRBV4-2 and TRBJ2-6; D might be TRBD2 (6 bases). From germline, CDR1 is LGHNA and CDR2 YNFKEQ. The germline V and J ends were trimmed by 0 bases and 3 bases, with 12 bases remaining between them. The CDR3 consists of 17 residues. In nucleotides, the CDR3 is TGTGCCAGCAGCCAAGAAGGATTGGGGGGTGGGGCCAACGTCCTGACTTTC. Translating gives CASSQEGLGGGANVLTF.

The chain carries TRBV9 and TRBJ1-1; 8 bases agree with TRBD1. V dropped 4 bases and J dropped 10; count of bases not matched to a gene: 6. The CDR3 loop spans 12 amino acids. Looked up from germline, CDR1 is SGDLS and CDR2 is YYNGEE. The CDR3 reads CASSLGTGSAFF. Written as DNA, the CDR3 is TGTGCCAGCAGCCTAGGGACAGGCTCAGCTTTCTTT. The full variable domain, rest sourced from reference TRBV9 and TRBJ1-1, is DSGVTQTPKHLITATGQRVTLRCSPRSGDLSVYWYQQSLDQGLQFLIQYYNGEERAKGNILERFSAQQFPDLHSELNLSSLELGDSALYFCASSLGTGSAFFGQGTRLTVV.

The chain uses TRBV15 and TRBJ2-1; 8 bases agree with TRBD2. Germline V gene lookup returns CDR1 LNHNV and CDR2 YYDKDF (reference sequence). J was trimmed by 6 bases and V by 11 bases; bases with no gene match: 15. There are 15 residues in the CDR3. This chain's CDR3 is CASWKPGLGLNEQFF. For the CDR3, the DNA is TGTGCCTCCTGGAAACCGGGACTAGGCCTCAATGAGCAGTTCTTC.

This clonotype was found many times. The chain couples TRBV27 to TRBJ2-3; D is unclear. Trimming removed 2 bases from V and 0 bases from J, with 12 bases in between. There are 16 residues in the CDR3. Germline V gene sequence: CDR1 MNHEY, CDR2 SMNVEV (reference sequence). In DNA form, the CDR3 reads TGTGCCAGCAGTTTAAAATACCCTACTAGCACAGATACGCAGTATTTT. It encodes CASSLKYPTSTDTQYF.

V usage is TRBV10-3 and J usage is TRBJ2-7; no clear D. V was pared by 8 bases and J by 5 bases, with 10 bases between. This CDR3 has 11 residues. Per the germline V gene, CDR1 is ENHRY and CDR2 is SYGVKD. The CDR3 DNA reads TGTGCCATCGGCAGGCGCGACGAGCAGTACTTC. Amino acids: CAIGRRDEQYF.

The V call is TRBV7-2, the J call TRBJ1-2, with TRBD1 matching over 9 bases. The V gene's germline CDR1 is SGHTA and CDR2 FQGNSA. The CDR3 runs 15 residues. J gave up 8 bases and V 5 bases, and 12 bases lay outside the gene matches. The CDR3 DNA follows: TGTGCCAGCAGCCAATCCAGGACAGGGGAGGGAGGCTACACCTTC. It translates to CASSQSRTGEGGYTF.

On this clonotype itself: This may come from a read error, since a much larger clone is one base off. The gene calls are TRBV27 and TRBJ2-2, with D perhaps matching TRBD2 (5 bases). Germline V CDR1 and CDR2: MNHEY, SMNVEV (reference sequence). The V end lost 5 bases, the J end lost 3 bases, and 22 bases lay between the germline ends. The length of the CDR3 is 18 residues. The CDR3: CASSRRPDWGVHTGELFF. CDR3 coding DNA: TGTGCCAGCAGTAGACGGCCTGATTGGGGAGTGCACACCGGGGAGCTGTTTTTT.

This clonotype was detected only a few times. The V call is TRBV20-1, the J call TRBJ2-1; TRBD2 might be the D (6 bases). The length of the CDR3 is 15 residues. V was pared by 3 bases and J by 6 bases, with 18 bases between. CDR1 and CDR2 (germline): DFQATT, SNEGSKA (reference sequence). CDR3 amino acids: CSASAAGPATNEQFF. The CDR3 DNA reads as TGCAGTGCTAGCGCTGCGGGACCCGCCACCAATGAGCAGTTCTTC.

On this clonotype itself: No conserved phenylalanine or tryptophan is present at the end of the CDR3, so a read error is the likely explanation. The genes are TRBV4-1 and TRBJ2-7; 7 positions match TRBD2. The CDR3 consists of 15 residues. CDR1 is MGHRA, CDR2 YSYEKL, per germline. Losses at the gene ends were 3 bases for V and 1 base for J; bases not matched to a gene: 6. The CDR3 DNA follows: TGCGCCAGCAGCCACGTGCTAGCGGAATCCTACGAGCAGTACTTA. Translating it yields CASSHVLAESYEQYL.

There are a few counts of this clonotype. The chain has TRBV28 and TRBJ2-1, with 8 bases aligning to TRBD2. J gave up 8 bases and V 4 bases, and 7 bases lay outside the gene matches. Per the germline V gene, CDR1 is MDHEN and CDR2 is SYDVKM. This CDR3 contains 14 residues. CDR3 sequence reads: CASSYSGISDEQFF. CDR3 DNA sequence: TGTGCCAGCAGTTATAGCGGGATAAGCGATGAGCAGTTCTTC. Full variable domain (remainder filled in from reference TRBV28 and TRBJ2-1): DVKVTQSSRYLVKRTGEKVFLECVQDMDHENMFWYRQDPGLGLRLIYFSYDVKMKEKGDIPEGYSVSREKKERFSLILESASTNQTSMYLCASSYSGISDEQFFGPGTRLTVL.

Many counts were recorded for this clonotype. J is TRBJ1-5 and V is TRBV7-2; D remains unclear. CDR1 and CDR2 (germline): SGHTA, FQGNSA. Between the trimmed V and J ends, which lost 5 bases and 2 bases, there was a span of 10 bases. The CDR3 length is 14 residues. This CDR3 reads CASSDLSGNQPQHF. In DNA, the CDR3 is TGTGCCAGCAGCGATTTAAGTGGCAATCAGCCCCAGCATTTT. The full variable domain, completed using reference TRBV7-2 and TRBJ1-5, is GAGVSQSPSNKVTEKGKDVELRCDPISGHTALYWYRQSLGQGLEFLIYFQGNSAPDKSGLPSDRFSAERTGGSVSTLTIQRTQQEDSAVYLCASSDLSGNQPQHFGDGTRLSIL.

Many counts were recorded for this clonotype. The CDR3 coding sequence is TGTGCCAGCAGTCCCGCTGAGGACGGGATCATGGCTGAAGCTTTCTTT. Its protein is CASSPAEDGIMAEAFF. The chain is built from TRBV28 and TRBJ1-1; D gene uncertain. CDR3 length equals 16 residues. Germline CDR1 MDHEN, CDR2 SYDVKM. With 5 bases removed from V and 6 bases from J, the gap between germline ends came to 22 bases. Full variable domain (remainder filled in from reference TRBV28 and TRBJ1-1): DVKVTQSSRYLVKRTGEKVFLECVQDMDHENMFWYRQDPGLGLRLIYFSYDVKMKEKGDIPEGYSVSREKKERFSLILESASTNQTSMYLCASSPAEDGIMAEAFFGQGTRLTVV.

This clonotype was seen many times. The V and J genes are TRBV6-2 or TRBV6-3 and TRBJ1-5, with D uncertain. Trimming left V 4 bases short and J 6 bases short, with 16 bases between. The CDR3 is 15 residues long. CDR1 and CDR2 from the germline V gene are MNHEY and SVGEGT. DNA of the CDR3: TGTGCCAGCAGTTTTGTCCCCAGCCGGGTTCAGCCCCAGCATTTT. As protein: CASSFVPSRVQPQHF.

The chain links TRBV5-1 to TRBJ2-4; D gene ambiguous. The germline V gene has CDR1 SGHRS and CDR2 YFSETQ. The length of the CDR3 is 14 residues. Trimming pared 0 bases from V and 1 base from J, leaving 5 bases between. This CDR3 reads CASSLADAKNIQYF. CDR3 bases: TGCGCCAGCAGCTTGGCAGACGCCAAAAACATTCAGTACTTC.

Notes on this clonotype: A much larger clonotype is one base distant, so this may be a read error. A read error is likely, as this CDR3 ends without the conserved phenylalanine or tryptophan. This chain links TRBV20-1 with TRBJ1-1, with TRBD1 matching over 10 bases. The CDR3 sequence is 13 residues long. Germline loops: CDR1 DFQATT, CDR2 SNEGSKA (reference sequence). The V and J ends lost 6 bases and 2 bases, in that order; junction bases with no gene match: 3. CDR3 bases: TGCAGTGCCTGGGACAGGGGTAACACTGAAGCTTTCCTT. Protein sequence: CSAWDRGNTEAFL.

V is TRBV2 and J is TRBJ1-5; D uncertain. This CDR3 region has 15 residues. CDR1 is SNHLY, CDR2 FYNNEI, per germline. V shed 3 bases and J shed 4 bases, with 13 bases lying between them. CDR3 amino acids: CASSEAQINNQPQHF. The CDR3 DNA is TGTGCCAGCAGTGAGGCTCAGATTAATAATCAGCCCCAGCATTTT.

This clonotype was seen only a few times. This chain connects TRBV20-1 to TRBJ2-7, with 10 bases that match TRBD2. This CDR3 has 14 amino acids. V shed 3 bases, J shed 4 bases, and the junction held 6 bases outside the gene matches. Germline CDR1 and CDR2: DFQATT and SNEGSKA (reference sequence). The DNA for the CDR3 is TGCAGTGCTAGGTTAGCGGGAGGTGGGTACGAGCAGTACTTC. Translation: CSARLAGGGYEQYF.

This clonotype was detected only a few times. The chain has TRBV4-2 and TRBJ2-1; D remains unclear. V was shortened by 5 bases and J by 6 bases, with 14 bases between the two germline ends. This CDR3 region has 14 residues. Germline V gene sequence: CDR1 LGHNA, CDR2 YNFKEQ. This CDR3 reads CASSRDLDGNEQFF. In DNA form, the CDR3 reads TGTGCCAGCAGCAGAGATCTAGACGGCAATGAGCAGTTCTTC.